This T cell receptor beta chain was sequenced for a study of shared clonotypes between healthy human individuals. Study as a whole: Researchers assigned three CD4 naive, three CD4 memory, two CD8 naive and one CD8 memory plate to each donor. Overall study results and limits: Even with large depth, rarefaction showed that sorted-subset sequencing was incomplete. Among donors, clonotype sharing was expected to be affected by sequencing depth. It was only blood that was sampled, and tissue repertoires likely differ.

Points on this clone: The antigen is undetermined.

Assay used: immunoSEQ multiplex PCR; TCRdb lists only in-frame clones, some missing. The sample holds roughly 1,500,000 clones, about 98.5% seen once. V was cut by 0 bases and J by 4 bases, with 8 bases left in between. Per germline, CDR1 SGHRS and CDR2 YFSETQ. CDR3 length: 14 residues. The chain recombines TRBV5-1 with TRBJ2-4; D is ambiguous. This clonotype was obtained from a man aged 25 to 40 in good health. Material: naive CD4+ T cells sorted from blood. Subset denoted: CD45RA+ positively selected. DNA of the CDR3: TGCGCCAGCAGCTTGGGCCAGGCAAAAAACATTCAGTACTTC. The encoded protein is CASSLGQAKNIQYF.